The 26 T cell receptor beta chains below come from one sample, sequenced in a study of blood T cell repertoires in COVID-19. Sequencing was performed with immunoSEQ multiplex PCR; in TCRdb, only in-frame clones are kept and a portion is missing. This table holds 200,000 to 250,000 clones, around 91% found once. Material for sequencing was PBMCs or T cells enriched from blood (not recorded which). The origin of the receptors is a woman aged 18-30 years in a cohort exposed to, infected with or recovered from COVID-19 (not recorded which).

The chain has TRBV18 and TRBJ2-2; D ambiguous. CDR1 is KGHSH, CDR2 LQKENI, per germline. CDR3 size: 15 residues. V shed 3 bases and J shed 6 bases, with 14 bases lying between them. Written as DNA, the CDR3 is TGTGCCAGCTCACCTGAATCGGTAGCAGCCGGGGAGCTGTTTTTT. Translating it yields CASSPESVAAGELFF.

The chain is built from TRBV6-5 and TRBJ2-7, with D tentatively TRBD2 (6 bases). There are 12 residues in the CDR3. Trimming took 6 bases from V and 10 from J, leaving 16 bases between them. Germline V CDR1 and CDR2: MNHEY, SVGAGI. CDR3 coding DNA: TGTGCCAGCAGCCCCCGTCGGGAGACACAGTACTTC. This encodes CASSPRRETQYF.

J is TRBJ1-6 and V is TRBV5-5; D perhaps matches TRBD1 (6 bases). The CDR3 has 15 residues. CDR1 is SGHKS and CDR2 is YYEKEE in the germline V gene (reference sequence). Trimming took 2 bases from V and 5 from J, leaving 11 bases between them. The CDR3 bases are TGTGCCAGCAGCTTATGGGCAGGGGATAATTCACCCCTCCACTTT. Translating gives CASSLWAGDNSPLHF. Based on the CDR3 plus reference TRBV5-5 and TRBJ1-6, the full variable domain is DAGVTQSPTHLIKTRGQQVTLRCSPISGHKSVSWYQQVLGQGPQFIFQYYEKEERGRGNFPDRFSARQFPNYSSELNVNALLLGDSALYLCASSLWAGDNSPLHFGNGTRLTVT.

The chain carries TRBV6-5 and TRBJ1-2; possibly TRBD1 for D (6 bases). The V and J ends lost 6 bases and 0 bases respectively, with 11 bases between them. Germline CDR1 reads MNHEY; CDR2 reads SVGAGI. This CDR3 has 14 amino acids. The CDR3 sequence: CASRAGASNYGYTF. Written as DNA, the CDR3 is TGTGCCAGCAGGGCGGGGGCCTCTAACTATGGCTACACCTTC.

This sequence joins TRBV18 and TRBJ2-3, with a tentative D call TRBD2 (6 bases). The germline V gene encodes CDR1 KGHSH and CDR2 LQKENI. V lost 0 bases and J 0 bases, leaving 10 bases between the germline ends. This CDR3 is built from 16 residues. The CDR3 region has the DNA TGTGCCAGCTCACCACCGACGGGGGTGAGCACAGATACGCAGTATTTT. It is translated as CASSPPTGVSTDTQYF.

The chain carries TRBV25-1 and TRBJ1-1; the match to TRBD1 covers 10 bases. Germline V gives CDR1 MGHDK, CDR2 SYGVNS. The CDR3 sequence is 16 residues long. V lost 1 base and J lost 1; bases outside the gene matches: 3. CDR3: CASSELGTGANTEAFF. CDR3 bases: TGTGCCAGCAGTGAATTAGGGACAGGGGCGAACACTGAAGCTTTCTTT.

The CDR3 region is CASSPSSRGDFSEAFF. Written as DNA, the CDR3 is TGTGCCAGCAGCCCGTCAAGCCGGGGGGATTTCTCTGAAGCTTTCTTT. V gene TRBV9 combines with J gene TRBJ1-1; D is perhaps TRBD1 (5 bases). The CDR3 has 16 residues. Deletions cut 4 bases from V and 6 bases from J, with 22 bases between. Germline V gene data show CDR1 as SGDLS and CDR2 as YYNGEE.

The rearrangement links TRBV5-1 to TRBJ1-3; D is possibly TRBD1 (5 bases). The CDR3 extends over 14 amino acids. V lost 4 bases, J lost 4 bases, and 12 bases lay in between. Germline-derived CDR1 and CDR2 are SGHRS and YFSETQ. This chain's CDR3 is CASSPGGFGNTIYF. For the CDR3, the DNA is TGCGCCAGCAGCCCGGGGGGTTTCGGAAACACCATATATTTT.

The chain couples TRBV3-1 (or the pseudogene TRBV3-2) to TRBJ2-7; D is unresolved. The length of the CDR3 is 11 residues. Trimming stripped 1 base from V and 8 bases from J, with 6 bases between. The germline CDR1 and CDR2 sequences are LGHDT and YNNKEL (reference sequence). In DNA form, the CDR3 reads TGTGCCAGCAGCCAAGTGGAGAAGCAGTACTTC. It encodes CASSQVEKQYF.

This chain links TRBV29-1 with TRBJ1-1; D unresolved. Trimming shortened V by 4 bases and J by 3 bases, and 12 bases separated the two germline ends. The CDR3 has 13 amino acids. Germline V gene data show CDR1 as SQVTM and CDR2 as ANQGSEA. CDR3 sequence: CSVARTPDTEAFF. CDR3 nucleotide sequence: TGCAGCGTTGCTAGGACTCCGGACACTGAAGCTTTCTTT.

CDR3: CASSDSGRGPLHF. The CDR3, as DNA: TGTGCCAGCAGTGACTCTGGACGAGGGCCCCTCCACTTT. The chain is built from TRBV6-4 and TRBJ1-6; D is unresolved. Per germline, CDR1 MRHNA and CDR2 SNTAGT. Trimming stripped 0 bases from V and 13 bases from J, with 10 bases between. The CDR3 is 13 amino acids.

The V gene is TRBV7-3, the J gene TRBJ2-1; D is unresolved. The CDR3 contains 14 residues. Germline assignment: CDR1 SGHTA and CDR2 FQGTGA. V lost 0 bases and J 7 bases, leaving 10 bases between the germline ends. As DNA, the CDR3 is TGTGCCAGCAGCTTAACGGCGGCGTCTAATGAGCAGTTCTTC. Translation: CASSLTAASNEQFF.

The rearrangement uses TRBV24-1 and TRBJ1-1; the D is unclear. Trimming left V 3 bases short and J 1 base short, with 8 bases between. Germline V gene sequence: CDR1 KGHDR, CDR2 SFDVKD. The CDR3 spans 14 residues. The CDR3 region has the DNA TGTGCCACCAGTGATGGCGGGAAGAACACTGAAGCTTTCTTT. Residues: CATSDGGKNTEAFF.

V usage is TRBV2 and J usage is TRBJ1-5, with TRBD1 identical over 10 bases. J gave up 4 bases and V 7 bases, and 4 bases lay outside the gene matches. This CDR3 is 14 amino acids long. CDR1 is SNHLY and CDR2 is FYNNEI in the germline V gene. CDR3 residues: CASTSGQGNQPQHF. DNA for the CDR3: TGTGCCAGCACCTCGGGACAGGGGAATCAGCCCCAGCATTTT.

The J gene is TRBJ1-6, the V gene TRBV27; 7 nucleotides line up with TRBD1. Germline CDR1 and CDR2: MNHEY and SMNVEV (reference sequence). V dropped 6 bases and J dropped 2; count of bases not matched to a gene: 4. The CDR3 length is 15 residues. The DNA for the CDR3 is TGTGCCAGCAGGATCGGGACAGCCTATAATTCACCCCTCCACTTT. Its translation is CASRIGTAYNSPLHF.

The genes are TRBV19 and TRBJ2-2; 10 bases match TRBD2. The trim removed 5 bases at V and 2 bases at J, leaving 11 bases unmatched. Germline assignment: CDR1 LNHDA and CDR2 SQIVND (reference sequence). CDR3 length: 18 amino acids. CDR3 bases: TGTGCCAGTAGTTCCCCCTATAGACTAGCGGGTAACACCGGGGAGCTGTTTTTT. It yields the protein CASSSPYRLAGNTGELFF.

In DNA form, the CDR3 reads TGTGCCAGTAGTTTTACTACCGACAATGAGCAGTTCTTC. It is translated as CASSFTTDNEQFF. The rearrangement joins TRBV19 to TRBJ2-1; D unclear. The length of the CDR3 is 13 residues. CDR1 and CDR2 (germline): LNHDA, SQIVND (reference sequence). Trimming removed 5 bases from V and 5 bases from J, with 10 bases in between.

The chain combines TRBV7-9 with TRBJ2-3; D might be TRBD1 (6 bases). CDR3 size: 15 residues. Germline CDR1 is SEHNR and CDR2 is FQNEAQ (reference sequence). V was trimmed by 1 base and J by 0 bases, leaving 8 bases between them. The CDR3, as DNA: TGTGCCAGCAGCTTAGGGCAGGGGAGCACAGATACGCAGTATTTT. As protein: CASSLGQGSTDTQYF.

This chain connects TRBV6-6 to TRBJ1-6, with a weak D call TRBD1 (6 bases). This CDR3 has 14 amino acids. Germline loops: CDR1 MNHNY, CDR2 SVGAGI (reference sequence). Trimming took 6 bases from V and 10 from J, leaving 16 bases between them. The CDR3 protein is CASRFRDTWSPLHF. DNA of the CDR3: TGTGCCAGCAGATTCCGGGACACTTGGTCACCCCTCCACTTT.

The chain employs TRBV7-2 and TRBJ1-1; 9 nucleotides match TRBD1. CDR3 size: 14 residues. With 5 bases clipped from V and 4 bases from J, the junction kept 5 bases outside the gene matches. The germline V gene encodes CDR1 SGHTA and CDR2 FQGNSA. This CDR3 reads CASSGQGWGTEAFF. In nucleotides, the CDR3 is TGTGCCAGCAGCGGACAGGGGTGGGGCACTGAAGCTTTCTTT.

The chain couples TRBV11-2 to TRBJ1-5; D unresolved. CDR3 length equals 14 residues. In germline, CDR1 is SGHAT, CDR2 FQNNGV. With 0 bases removed from V and 0 bases from J, the gap between germline ends came to 3 bases. In DNA, the CDR3 is TGTGCCAGCAGCTTAGACTTTAGCAATCAGCCCCAGCATTTT. Its protein product is CASSLDFSNQPQHF. The full variable domain, with the rest looked up from reference TRBV11-2 and TRBJ1-5, is EAGVAQSPRYKIIEKRQSVAFWCNPISGHATLYWYQQILGQGPKLLIQFQNNGVVDDSQLPKDRFSAERLKGVDSTLKIQPAKLEDSAVYLCASSLDFSNQPQHFGDGTRLSIL.

The J gene is TRBJ2-1, the V gene TRBV11-3; 9 bases match TRBD2. The trim removed 4 bases at V and 10 bases at J, leaving 8 bases unmatched. The germline CDR1 and CDR2 sequences are SGHNT and YENEEA. This CDR3 spans 14 amino acids. For the CDR3, the DNA is TGTGCCAGCAGCTCTGGTAGCGGGGGCCAGGAGCAGTTCTTC. Its translation is CASSSGSGGQEQFF.

The chain joins TRBV5-1 to TRBJ2-5; 8 positions agree with TRBD1. The V gene's germline CDR1 is SGHRS and CDR2 YFSETQ. The trim removed 4 bases at V and 2 bases at J, leaving 7 bases unmatched. The CDR3 is 15 residues long. The chain's CDR3 is CASSGSTGVQETQYF. The DNA of the CDR3 is TGCGCCAGCAGCGGTTCGACAGGGGTGCAAGAGACCCAGTACTTC.

This clone was observed a single time. The CDR3 reads CASTRQGYTEAFF. CDR3 DNA: TGTGCCAGCACCCGACAGGGGTACACTGAAGCTTTCTTT. The V and J genes are TRBV28 and TRBJ1-1, with 8 positions matching TRBD1. CDR1 MDHEN and CDR2 SYDVKM come from the germline V gene. There are 13 residues in the CDR3. The V gene end was trimmed by 7 bases and the J gene end by 3 bases; junction bases not matched to a gene: 4.

The chain uses TRBV10-1 and TRBJ1-3; 9 bases agree with TRBD1. The J segment lost 2 bases and the V segment lost 6 bases, leaving 5 bases of the junction unmatched. The CDR3 spans 15 residues. Germline V gives CDR1 WNHNN, CDR2 SYGVQD (reference sequence). CDR3 amino acids: CASSSGTGPGNTIYF. In DNA, the CDR3 is TGCGCCAGCAGCTCCGGGACAGGGCCTGGAAACACCATATATTTT.

V gene TRBV11-2 combines with J gene TRBJ1-2; D remains unclear. The germline V gene encodes CDR1 SGHAT and CDR2 FQNNGV. V lost 5 bases and J 8 bases, leaving 18 bases between the germline ends. This CDR3 is 14 amino acids long. This chain's CDR3 is CASSTSGGYQGYTF. CDR3 DNA sequence: TGTGCCAGCAGCACTAGCGGCGGGTATCAAGGCTACACCTTC.